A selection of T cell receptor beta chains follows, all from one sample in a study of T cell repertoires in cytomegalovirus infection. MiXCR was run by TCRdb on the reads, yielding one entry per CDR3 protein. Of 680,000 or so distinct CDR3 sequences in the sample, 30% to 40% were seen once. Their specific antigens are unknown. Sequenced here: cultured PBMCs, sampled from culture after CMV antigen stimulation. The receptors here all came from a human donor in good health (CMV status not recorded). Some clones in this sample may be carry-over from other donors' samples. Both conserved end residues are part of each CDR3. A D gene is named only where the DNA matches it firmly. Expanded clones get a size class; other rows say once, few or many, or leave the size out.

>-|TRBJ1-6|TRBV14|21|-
TGTGCCAGCAGCCAGAGCCCCTCTTACACTAAAAGGAGCTCCTATAATTCACCCCTCCACTTT
CASSQSPSYTKRSSYNSPLHF
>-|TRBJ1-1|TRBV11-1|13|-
TGTGCCAGCAGCTTCTACTTCAACACTGAAGCTTTCTTT
CASSFYFNTEAFF
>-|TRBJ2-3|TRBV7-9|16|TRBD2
TGTGCCAGCAGCTCTATAGCGGGATGGAGCACAGATACGCAGTATTTT
CASSSIAGWSTDTQYF
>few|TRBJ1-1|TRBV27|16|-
TGTGCCAGCAGTTCGTCCTGGACGGCAATGAACACTGAAGCTTTCTTT
CASSSSWTAMNTEAFF
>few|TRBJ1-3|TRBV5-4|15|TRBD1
TGTGCCAGCAGCCGAAAAACAGGGGCTGGAAACACCATATATTTT
CASSRKTGAGNTIYF
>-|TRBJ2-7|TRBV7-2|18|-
TGTGCCAGCAGCTTAGCCGCGGCGAGCCCCGCCAGGCCCTACGAGCAGTACTTC
CASSLAAASPARPYEQYF
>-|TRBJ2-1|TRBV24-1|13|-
TGTGCCACAGGGCAGGGGGGGTACAATGAGCAGTTCTTC
CATGQGGYNEQFF
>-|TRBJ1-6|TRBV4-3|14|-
TGCGCCAGCAGCCATGCCCCAGATAATTCACCCCTCCACTTT
CASSHAPDNSPLHF
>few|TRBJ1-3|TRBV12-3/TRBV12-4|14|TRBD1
TGTGCCAGCACCACAGGGGTCTCTGGAAACACCATATATTTT
CASTTGVSGNTIYF
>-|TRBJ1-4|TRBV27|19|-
TGTGCCAGCAGCTCGGAGGGGTTGGGGGCTGATACAACTAATGAAAAACTGTTTTTT
CASSSEGLGADTTNEKLFF
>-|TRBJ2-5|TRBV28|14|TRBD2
TGTGCCAGCAGTCAAACTAGCGCGGGGGGGACCCAGTACTTC
CASSQTSAGGTQYF
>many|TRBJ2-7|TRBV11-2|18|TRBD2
TGTGCCAGCAGCCCCACCGGGCGGGAGAAAGGCAGCTCCTACGAGCAGTACTTC
CASSPTGREKGSSYEQYF
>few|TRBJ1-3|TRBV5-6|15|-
TGTGCCAGCAGCTTGGAAGGAGTAAGGGGAAACACCATATATTTT
CASSLEGVRGNTIYF
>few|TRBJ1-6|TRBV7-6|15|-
TGTGCCAGCAGCTTAGGAGGAGCCCTGACTTCACCCCTCCACTTT
CASSLGGALTSPLHF
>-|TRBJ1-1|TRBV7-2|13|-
TGTGCCAGCAGCCGAGGGTGGGACACTGAAGCTTTCTTT
CASSRGWDTEAFF
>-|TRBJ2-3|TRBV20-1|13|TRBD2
TGCAGTGCTATACTAGCGGGCGCAGATACGCAGTATTTT
CSAILAGADTQYF
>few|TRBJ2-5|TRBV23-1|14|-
TGCGCCAGCAGTCCCTACGAATACCAAGAGACCCAGTACTTC
CASSPYEYQETQYF
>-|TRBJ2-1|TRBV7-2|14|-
TGTGCCAGCAGCCCGCTTTTGGTAAGCGATGAGCAGTTCTTC
CASSPLLVSDEQFF
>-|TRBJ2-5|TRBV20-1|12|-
TGCAGTGCCGAGGACCGAGGGGAGACCCAGTACTTC
CSAEDRGETQYF
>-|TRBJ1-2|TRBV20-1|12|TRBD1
TGCAGTGCTAGAGCAGGGACAGAGGGCTACACCTTC
CSARAGTEGYTF
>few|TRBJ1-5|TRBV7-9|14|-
TGTGCCAGCAGCTTAGGTGTAGGGACCACGGCCCAGCATTTT
CASSLGVGTTAQHF
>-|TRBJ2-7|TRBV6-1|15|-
TGTGCCAGCAGGTTAACAGGGATGTTCCTCTACGAGCAGTACTTC
CASRLTGMFLYEQYF
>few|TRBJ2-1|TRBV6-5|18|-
TGTGCCAGCAGTTACAGGGGGGGTAGGGAATGGTACTACAATGAGCAGTTCTTC
CASSYRGGREWYYNEQFF
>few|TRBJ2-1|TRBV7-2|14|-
TGTGCCAGCAGCTTAGCAGCGGGTTGGAATGAGCAGTTCTTC
CASSLAAGWNEQFF
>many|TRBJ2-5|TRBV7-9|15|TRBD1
TGTGCCAGCAGCGAAAGGGACAGCCGCCAAGAGACCCAGTACTTC
CASSERDSRQETQYF
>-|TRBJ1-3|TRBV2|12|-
TGTGCCAGCAGTGCGAGAGGAAACACCATATATTTT
CASSARGNTIYF
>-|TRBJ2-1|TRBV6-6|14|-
TGTGCCAGCAGTTACTTGGGATCCTACAATGAGCAGTTCTTC
CASSYLGSYNEQFF
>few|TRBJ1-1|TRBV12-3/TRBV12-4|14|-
TGTGCCAGCAGTTTATATTCAGGGGCCACTGAAGCTTTCTTT
CASSLYSGATEAFF
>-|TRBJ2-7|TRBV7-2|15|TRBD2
TGTGCCAGCAGCATGACTAGCGGGAGTATCTACGAGCAGTACTTC
CASSMTSGSIYEQYF
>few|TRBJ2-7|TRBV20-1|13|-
TGCAGTGCTGCTTCCGCCGAGGCCTACGAGCAGTACTTC
CSAASAEAYEQYF
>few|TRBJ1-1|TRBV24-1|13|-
TGTGCCACCAGTAAGGGTATGGACACTGAAGCTTTCTTT
CATSKGMDTEAFF
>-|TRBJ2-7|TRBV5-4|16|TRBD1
TGTGCCAGCAGCTTCGACGAGAGACAGGGTACCTACGAGCAGTACTTC
CASSFDERQGTYEQYF
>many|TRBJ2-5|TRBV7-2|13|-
TGTGCCAGCAGCTCGGACGCCTGGGAGACCCAGTACTTC
CASSSDAWETQYF
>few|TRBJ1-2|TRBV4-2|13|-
TGTGCCAGCAGAGCCGGTCTCACCTATGGCTACACCTTC
CASRAGLTYGYTF
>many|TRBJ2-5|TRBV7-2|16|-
TGTGCCAGCAGCTTGGGAAGGCAGCTGTACCAAGAGACCCAGTACTTC
CASSLGRQLYQETQYF
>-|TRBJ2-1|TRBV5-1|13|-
TGCGCCAGCGGCGCCCAGGGGAACAATGAGCAGTTCTTC
CASGAQGNNEQFF
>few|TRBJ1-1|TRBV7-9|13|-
TGTGCCAGCGAGGCGGGGGCCAACACTGAAGCTTTCTTT
CASEAGANTEAFF
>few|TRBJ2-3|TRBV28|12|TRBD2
TGTGCCACCCGAGAAAGCGGGGGGCGAGGGTATTTT
CATRESGGRGYF
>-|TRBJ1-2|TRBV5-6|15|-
TGTGCCAGCAGCTTGGCTCTCGCTTGGGACGATGGCTACACCTTC
CASSLALAWDDGYTF
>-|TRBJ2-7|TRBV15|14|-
TGTGCCACCAGCAAATGGACGGGCGCCTACGAGCAGTACTTC
CATSKWTGAYEQYF
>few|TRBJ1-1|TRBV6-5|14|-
TGTGCCAGCAGCTTGACAGTACCGAACACTGAAGCTTTCTTT
CASSLTVPNTEAFF
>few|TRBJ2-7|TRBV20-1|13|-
TGCAGTGCTAGATCCGGACGCAACTACGAGCAGTACTTC
CSARSGRNYEQYF
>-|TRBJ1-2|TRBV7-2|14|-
TGTGCCAGCAGCAGTCCACCCTGGGCTACAGGCTACACCTTC
CASSSPPWATGYTF
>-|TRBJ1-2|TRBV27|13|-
TGTGCCAGCAGTTTACCGGGGATGGATGGCTACACCTTC
CASSLPGMDGYTF
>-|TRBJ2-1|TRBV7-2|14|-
TGTGTCACGACCCCAGGTCGATCCTACAATGAGCAGTTCTTC
CVTTPGRSYNEQFF
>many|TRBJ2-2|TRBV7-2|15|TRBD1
TGTGCCAGCAGCTCAGACAGGGGTCGTACCGGGGAGCTGTTTTTT
CASSSDRGRTGELFF
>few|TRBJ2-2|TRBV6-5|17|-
TGTGCCAGCAGTTACTCTCCGGAAACCTTAAACACCGGGGAGCTGTTTTTT
CASSYSPETLNTGELFF
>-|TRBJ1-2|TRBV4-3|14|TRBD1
TGCGCCAGCAGCCAAGCCAGGGGGAGTAAGGGCTACACCTTC
CASSQARGSKGYTF
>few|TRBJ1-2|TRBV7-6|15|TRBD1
TGTGCCAGCAGCCCCCGGACAGGGGGGATTTCGGGCTACACCTTC
CASSPRTGGISGYTF
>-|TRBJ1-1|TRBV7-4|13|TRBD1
TGTGCCAGCAGCCTTAGGGCAGGGGGCAATGCTTTCTTT
CASSLRAGGNAFF
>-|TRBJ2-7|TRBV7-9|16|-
TGTGCCAGCAGCCAGGATGGTACCGGACTCCTTACGGAGCAGTACTTC
CASSQDGTGLLTEQYF
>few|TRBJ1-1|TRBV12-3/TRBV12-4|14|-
TGTGCCAGCAGCCGCGGGGGGCGGAACACTGAAGCTTTCTTT
CASSRGGRNTEAFF